These T cell receptor beta chains were read from a single sample in a study of OX40 agonist ivuxolimab in advanced cancers. This table comes from immunoSEQ multiplex PCR, and its TCRdb copy is limited to in-frame clones, with some not included. The top ten clones hold 0.85% to 1% of a sample with approximately 72,000 clones, approximately 86% of them seen once. Sequenced here: CD4+ or CD8+ T cells sorted from blood, sampled in a trial of the OX40 agonist ivuxolimab. The receptors were gathered from an adult with an advanced solid tumor such as melanoma, head and neck, liver or kidney cancer. Both conserved end residues are part of each CDR3. The D gene is left open where the match is weak. Only part of the rows carry a size: once, few, many, or a class if the clone is expanded.

d_gene: -; v_gene: TRBV4-3; j_gene: TRBJ2-3; abundance: -; CDR3aa: CASSQDTRTDTQYF; CDR3nt: TGCGCCAGCAGCCAAGACACTAGAACAGATACGCAGTATTTT
d_gene: -; v_gene: TRBV27; j_gene: TRBJ2-7; abundance: -; CDR3aa: CASSLGGNPREQYF; CDR3nt: TGTGCCAGCAGTTTAGGGGGTAACCCTCGAGAGCAGTACTTC
d_gene: TRBD1; v_gene: TRBV6-6; j_gene: TRBJ1-1; abundance: -; CDR3aa: CASSYSGQGITEAFF; CDR3nt: TGTGCCAGCAGTTACTCGGGACAGGGTATCACTGAAGCTTTCTTT
d_gene: TRBD2; v_gene: TRBV19; j_gene: TRBJ2-7; abundance: -; CDR3aa: CASSIAGGSYEQYF; CDR3nt: TGTGCCAGTAGTATAGCGGGAGGGAGCTACGAGCAGTACTTC
d_gene: -; v_gene: TRBV7-2; j_gene: TRBJ1-5; abundance: few; CDR3aa: CASSPVGFNQPQHF; CDR3nt: TGTGCCAGCAGTCCAGTGGGGTTCAATCAGCCCCAGCATTTT
d_gene: TRBD2; v_gene: TRBV7-9; j_gene: TRBJ2-1; abundance: -; CDR3aa: CASSPRLGLAGEPYNEQFF; CDR3nt: TGTGCCAGCAGCCCACGACTGGGACTAGCGGGGGAACCCTACAATGAGCAGTTCTTC
d_gene: -; v_gene: TRBV9; j_gene: TRBJ2-7; abundance: once; CDR3aa: CASSVLGGTASYEQYF; CDR3nt: TGTGCCAGCAGCGTACTAGGCGGGACAGCCTCCTACGAGCAGTACTTC
d_gene: TRBD1; v_gene: TRBV7-3; j_gene: TRBJ2-2; abundance: -; CDR3aa: CASSLRPTGVNTGELFF; CDR3nt: TGTGCCAGCAGCTTACGACCGACAGGGGTGAACACCGGGGAGCTGTTTTTT
d_gene: -; v_gene: TRBV25-1; j_gene: TRBJ1-1; abundance: -; CDR3aa: CASSAYTEAFF; CDR3nt: TGTGCCAGCAGCGCCTACACTGAAGCTTTCTTT
d_gene: -; v_gene: TRBV4-3; j_gene: TRBJ2-1; abundance: -; CDR3aa: CASSQDWDEQFF; CDR3nt: TGCGCCAGCAGCCAAGATTGGGATGAGCAGTTCTTC
d_gene: TRBD1; v_gene: TRBV18; j_gene: TRBJ1-2; abundance: -; CDR3aa: CASSPQHIQGAIPLYGYTF; CDR3nt: TGTGCCAGCTCACCCCAACATATTCAGGGGGCGATCCCCCTCTATGGCTACACCTTC
d_gene: -; v_gene: TRBV28; j_gene: TRBJ2-6; abundance: once; CDR3aa: CASSLSPSGANVLTF; CDR3nt: TGTGCCAGCAGTTTATCCCCCTCTGGGGCCAACGTCCTGACTTTC
d_gene: -; v_gene: TRBV7-2; j_gene: TRBJ2-5; abundance: -; CDR3aa: CASSLIDQETQYF; CDR3nt: TGTGCCAGCAGCTTGATAGACCAAGAGACCCAGTACTTC
d_gene: -; v_gene: TRBV19; j_gene: TRBJ1-4; abundance: -; CDR3aa: CASRTGETSTFNEKLFF; CDR3nt: TGTGCCAGTAGGACAGGAGAAACGAGTACCTTTAATGAAAAACTGTTTTTT
d_gene: -; v_gene: TRBV4-1; j_gene: TRBJ2-1; abundance: -; CDR3aa: CASSQGSSSYNEQFF; CDR3nt: TGCGCCAGCAGCCAAGGGTCGAGCTCCTACAATGAGCAGTTCTTC
d_gene: TRBD1; v_gene: TRBV14; j_gene: TRBJ2-2; abundance: once; CDR3aa: CASSPPGQGGGGELFF; CDR3nt: TGTGCCAGCAGCCCCCCGGGACAGGGAGGCGGCGGGGAGCTGTTTTTT
d_gene: -; v_gene: TRBV5-1; j_gene: TRBJ2-2; abundance: -; CDR3aa: CASSLATNTGELFF; CDR3nt: TGCGCCAGCAGCTTGGCCACCAACACCGGGGAGCTGTTTTTT
d_gene: -; v_gene: TRBV27; j_gene: TRBJ2-7; abundance: -; CDR3aa: CASSSGHYEQYF; CDR3nt: TGTGCCAGCAGCTCTGGGCACTACGAGCAGTACTTC
d_gene: TRBD2; v_gene: TRBV4-3; j_gene: TRBJ2-5; abundance: -; CDR3aa: CASSQFGTSGRAQETQYF; CDR3nt: TGCGCCAGCAGCCAATTTGGGACTAGCGGACGTGCGCAAGAGACCCAGTACTTC
d_gene: TRBD1; v_gene: TRBV7-2; j_gene: TRBJ1-5; abundance: -; CDR3aa: CASSSDRGEPQHF; CDR3nt: TGTGCCAGCAGCTCGGACAGGGGCGAGCCCCAGCATTTT
d_gene: -; v_gene: TRBV6-1; j_gene: TRBJ1-1; abundance: -; CDR3aa: CASSPGAEDTEAFF; CDR3nt: TGTGCCAGCAGCCCTGGGGCAGAGGACACTGAAGCTTTCTTT
d_gene: -; v_gene: TRBV5-1; j_gene: TRBJ2-3; abundance: once; CDR3aa: CASSLEGGTQYF; CDR3nt: TGCGCCAGCAGCTTGGAAGGGGGTACGCAGTATTTT
d_gene: TRBD1; v_gene: TRBV10-3; j_gene: TRBJ1-1; abundance: once; CDR3aa: CAISGQGNTEAFF; CDR3nt: TGTGCCATCAGTGGACAGGGGAACACTGAAGCTTTCTTT
d_gene: TRBD1; v_gene: TRBV18; j_gene: TRBJ2-5; abundance: -; CDR3aa: CASSPPGQLWGTQYF; CDR3nt: TGTGCCAGCTCACCACCGGGACAGCTTTGGGGGACCCAGTACTTC
d_gene: -; v_gene: TRBV7-7; j_gene: TRBJ2-2; abundance: -; CDR3aa: CASSLGNTGELFF; CDR3nt: TGTGCTAGCAGCTTGGGGAACACCGGGGAGCTGTTTTTT
d_gene: -; v_gene: TRBV5-4; j_gene: TRBJ1-4; abundance: -; CDR3aa: CASSPTSGTNEKLFF; CDR3nt: TGTGCCAGCAGCCCTACCAGTGGGACTAATGAAAAACTGTTTTTT
d_gene: -; v_gene: TRBV7-2; j_gene: TRBJ2-2; abundance: -; CDR3aa: CASSLGQSSGELFF; CDR3nt: TGTGCCAGCAGCCTAGGACAGTCTAGCGGGGAGCTGTTTTTT
d_gene: -; v_gene: TRBV19; j_gene: TRBJ2-5; abundance: -; CDR3aa: CASSPFGRETQYF; CDR3nt: TGTGCCAGTAGCCCCTTCGGAAGGGAGACCCAGTACTTC
d_gene: TRBD2; v_gene: TRBV14; j_gene: TRBJ2-1; abundance: -; CDR3aa: CASSRLGLADNEQFF; CDR3nt: TGTGCCAGCAGCCGCCTGGGACTAGCGGACAATGAGCAGTTCTTC
d_gene: TRBD1; v_gene: TRBV7-8; j_gene: TRBJ1-1; abundance: -; CDR3aa: CASSLTGGDTEAFF; CDR3nt: TGTGCCAGCAGCTTGACAGGGGGGGACACTGAAGCTTTCTTT
d_gene: -; v_gene: TRBV28; j_gene: TRBJ2-7; abundance: -; CDR3aa: CASSLGGSYYEQYF; CDR3nt: TGTGCCAGCAGTTTAGGAGGCAGCTACTACGAGCAGTACTTC
d_gene: -; v_gene: TRBV5-1; j_gene: TRBJ2-2; abundance: -; CDR3aa: CASSLEGGSNTGELFF; CDR3nt: TGCGCCAGCAGCTTGGAAGGCGGGTCGAACACCGGGGAGCTGTTTTTT
d_gene: TRBD1; v_gene: TRBV28; j_gene: TRBJ1-2; abundance: few; CDR3aa: CASGKSTGAKYGYTF; CDR3nt: TGTGCCAGCGGTAAATCGACAGGGGCGAAATATGGCTACACCTTC
d_gene: TRBD1; v_gene: TRBV6-1; j_gene: TRBJ1-1; abundance: -; CDR3aa: CASTYMTGGTEAFF; CDR3nt: TGTGCCAGCACCTATATGACAGGGGGCACTGAAGCTTTCTTT
d_gene: TRBD1; v_gene: TRBV5-6; j_gene: TRBJ2-3; abundance: once; CDR3aa: CASSSTGGDFDTQYF; CDR3nt: TGTGCCAGCAGCTCGACAGGGGGCGATTTCGATACGCAGTATTTT
d_gene: -; v_gene: TRBV6-5; j_gene: TRBJ2-7; abundance: -; CDR3aa: CASSYPGGGGEQYF; CDR3nt: TGTGCCAGCAGTTACCCCGGGGGAGGGGGCGAGCAGTACTTC
d_gene: TRBD1; v_gene: TRBV29-1; j_gene: TRBJ1-1; abundance: -; CDR3aa: CSAIVGTANTEAFF; CDR3nt: TGCAGCGCCATAGTCGGGACAGCGAACACTGAAGCTTTCTTT
d_gene: -; v_gene: TRBV2; j_gene: TRBJ1-3; abundance: -; CDR3aa: CASSPDGTSGNTIYF; CDR3nt: TGTGCCAGCAGCCCGGACGGGACCTCTGGAAACACCATATATTTT
d_gene: -; v_gene: TRBV5-1; j_gene: TRBJ2-1; abundance: -; CDR3aa: CASSLGRVAEQFF; CDR3nt: TGCGCCAGCAGCCTCGGACGTGTGGCTGAGCAGTTCTTC
d_gene: -; v_gene: TRBV4-3; j_gene: TRBJ2-1; abundance: -; CDR3aa: CASSQDPTGSGVFSNEQFF; CDR3nt: TGCGCCAGCAGCCAAGATCCGACAGGGTCGGGGGTCTTCTCTAATGAGCAGTTCTTC
d_gene: -; v_gene: TRBV25-1; j_gene: TRBJ1-1; abundance: -; CDR3aa: CASTGEQYTEAFF; CDR3nt: TGTGCCAGCACAGGGGAGCAGTACACTGAAGCTTTCTTT
d_gene: -; v_gene: TRBV19; j_gene: TRBJ1-2; abundance: -; CDR3aa: CASSIRSYGYTF; CDR3nt: TGTGCCAGTAGTATACGGTCCTATGGCTACACCTTC
d_gene: -; v_gene: TRBV5-1; j_gene: TRBJ2-1; abundance: -; CDR3aa: CASSSGGNEQFF; CDR3nt: TGCGCCAGCAGCTCAGGAGGAAATGAGCAGTTCTTC
d_gene: -; v_gene: TRBV7-2; j_gene: TRBJ1-4; abundance: -; CDR3aa: CASSLGRGGNEKLFF; CDR3nt: TGTGCCAGCAGCTTAGGGCGGGGGGGTAATGAAAAACTGTTTTTT
d_gene: -; v_gene: TRBV28; j_gene: TRBJ1-6; abundance: -; CDR3aa: CASSLFGLGSSYNSPLHF; CDR3nt: TGTGCCAGCAGTTTATTCGGGCTCGGGAGCTCCTATAATTCACCCCTCCACTTT
d_gene: TRBD2; v_gene: TRBV5-8; j_gene: TRBJ2-7; abundance: once; CDR3aa: CASSLAGGISYEQYF; CDR3nt: TGTGCCAGCAGCTTGGCGGGGGGGATATCCTACGAGCAGTACTTC
d_gene: -; v_gene: TRBV18; j_gene: TRBJ2-7; abundance: -; CDR3aa: CASSPTVSSYEQYF; CDR3nt: TGTGCCAGCTCACCAACGGTATCCTCCTACGAGCAGTACTTC
d_gene: TRBD2; v_gene: TRBV2; j_gene: TRBJ2-7; abundance: -; CDR3aa: CASCRDYGEQYF; CDR3nt: TGTGCCAGCTGCCGGGACTACGGCGAGCAGTACTTC
d_gene: TRBD1; v_gene: TRBV30; j_gene: TRBJ1-4; abundance: -; CDR3aa: CALTRGPGEKLFF; CDR3nt: TGTGCCTTGACCAGGGGGCCCGGTGAAAAACTGTTTTTT
d_gene: -; v_gene: TRBV15; j_gene: TRBJ1-2; abundance: -; CDR3aa: CATSRDLAGISYGYTF; CDR3nt: TGTGCCACCAGCAGAGATCTCGCAGGTATTTCCTATGGCTACACCTTC
d_gene: -; v_gene: TRBV19; j_gene: TRBJ2-6; abundance: -; CDR3aa: CASRDWTAHGANVLTF; CDR3nt: TGTGCCAGTAGGGATTGGACGGCTCACGGGGCCAACGTCCTGACTTTC